Given below is one T cell receptor (beta chain) in context. Its antigen is unidentified. This sample was included in a study of cytomegalovirus exposure and HLA in healthy donors. Both 60 Vbeta primers and 13 Jbeta primers went into the PCR. Data came from immunoSEQ multiplex PCR; TCRdb stores just in-frame clones and leaves some out. The table shows tens of thousands of clones, with more than 55% occurring only once. Findings and limits, study-wide: Later on, a genetic analysis was performed. It linked a missense variant in DCLRE1C with V- and J-gene trimming of TCR beta. Productive rates of about 90% or about 30% were seen for most TCR beta V segments in an earlier analysis. When the data were analyzed later, several of the most significant clusters appeared to be linked to common viral pathogens.

CDR1 is SGHDN, CDR2 FVKESK, per germline. The CDR3 is 15 amino acids. Trimming stripped 4 bases from V and 8 bases from J, with 19 bases between. The TCR comes from a woman between 45 and 60 years old in good health and CMV-seropositive. V usage is TRBV14 and J usage is TRBJ2-3; possibly TRBD2 for D (5 bases). Source material: PBMCs. The CDR3 spells CASSRSSSSLGTQYF. The CDR3 nucleotides read TGTGCCAGCAGCCGCTCCTCTAGCAGTCTAGGTACGCAGTATTTT.